This is a list of T cell receptor beta chains from one sample in a study of T cells in Graves' hyperthyroidism and ophthalmopathy. TCRdb used MiXCR to reprocess the multiplex PCR reads, holding one entry per CDR3 protein. The sample records roughly 510,000 distinct CDR3 sequences, 35% to 50% being singletons. Sequencing used peripheral blood or thyroid tissue (not recorded which). These receptors all come from an adult woman with Graves' disease, either hyperthyroidism or ophthalmopathy (not recorded which). CDR3s include the opening cysteine and the closing phenylalanine or tryptophan. A D gene is named only where the DNA matches it firmly. Only part of the rows carry a size: once, few, many, or a class if the clone is expanded.

>TRBJ1-6|NA|TRBV20-1|NA
CSAGRGSGSPLHF
TGCAGTGCTGGACGGGGATCTGGTTCACCCCTCCACTTT
>TRBJ2-5|many|TRBV10-3|NA
CAISEAVAAQETQYF
TGTGCCATCAGTGAGGCGGTGGCGGCTCAAGAGACCCAGTACTTC
>TRBJ1-3|many|TRBV6-5|NA
CASSYSQGRNTIYF
TGTGCCAGCAGTTACTCCCAGGGTCGGAACACCATATATTTT
>TRBJ1-4|many|TRBV24-1|TRBD1
CATSDSGQRGNEKLFF
TGTGCCACCAGTGATTCGGGACAGCGGGGTAATGAAAAACTGTTTTTT
>TRBJ2-6|few|TRBV9|TRBD2
CASSESGAPRSGANVLTF
TGTGCCAGCAGCGAAAGCGGGGCCCCGCGCTCTGGGGCCAACGTCCTGACTTTC
>TRBJ1-6|many|TRBV20-1|NA
CSARVGSYNSPLHF
TGCAGTGCTAGAGTCGGTTCCTATAATTCACCCCTCCACTTT
>TRBJ1-1|NA|TRBV7-3|NA
CASSLTTYTEAFF
TGTGCCAGCAGCCTTACTACTTACACTGAAGCTTTCTTT
>TRBJ2-7|few|TRBV10-3|NA
CAISAVQGGSEQYF
TGTGCCATCAGTGCTGTGCAGGGTGGGAGCGAGCAGTACTTC
>TRBJ2-7|many|TRBV7-6|TRBD1
CASGKTGSPYEQYF
TGTGCCAGCGGAAAGACAGGGAGTCCCTACGAGCAGTACTTC
>TRBJ1-6|NA|TRBV7-4|NA
CASSLRNNSPLHF
TGTGCCAGCAGCTTACGGAATAATTCACCCCTCCACTTT
>TRBJ2-7|few|TRBV4-1|NA
CASSQDHQNSYEQYF
TGCGCCAGCAGCCAAGATCATCAGAACTCCTACGAGCAGTACTTC
>TRBJ2-7|NA|TRBV5-1|TRBD1
CASSLEGTGSYNEQYF
TGCGCCAGCAGCTTGGAAGGGACAGGGTCCTACAATGAGCAGTACTTC
>TRBJ1-1|NA|TRBV7-4|TRBD1
CASSLSQDRDTEAFF
TGTGCCAGCAGTTTATCACAGGACAGGGACACTGAAGCTTTCTTT
>TRBJ2-5|NA|TRBV20-1|TRBD2
CSASGGRPQETQYF
TGCAGTGCTAGTGGCGGGAGGCCCCAAGAGACCCAGTACTTC
>TRBJ2-1|NA|TRBV7-3|TRBD2
CASSLGGRFSNEQFF
TGTGCCAGCAGCTTGGGCGGGAGGTTTAGTAATGAGCAGTTCTTC
>TRBJ1-3|NA|TRBV27|NA
CASSSGLHSGNTIYF
TGTGCCAGCAGTTCCGGGCTACACTCTGGAAACACCATATATTTT
>TRBJ2-1|NA|TRBV29-1|NA
CSVDDGGGEQFF
TGCAGCGTTGACGACGGGGGCGGGGAGCAGTTCTTC
>TRBJ2-7|NA|TRBV7-9|NA
CASSHLTGAYEQYF
TGTGCCAGCAGCCACCTGACAGGCGCCTACGAGCAGTACTTC
>TRBJ2-2|NA|TRBV29-1|TRBD2
CSANLGLAANTGELFF
TGCAGCGCCAATCTTGGACTAGCGGCGAACACCGGGGAGCTGTTTTTT
>TRBJ2-5|once|TRBV11-1|NA
CASSLVGGHQQETQYF
TGTGCCAGCAGCCTCGTGGGGGGACACCAACAAGAGACCCAGTACTTC
>TRBJ2-2|NA|TRBV29-1|NA
CSVEGGWSSGELFF
TGCAGCGTTGAAGGGGGATGGTCGTCCGGGGAGCTGTTTTTT
>TRBJ2-5|NA|TRBV20-1|NA
CSALTGSGETQYF
TGCAGTGCCTTGACGGGGTCGGGGGAGACCCAGTACTTC
>TRBJ1-4|many|TRBV12-3/TRBV12-4|NA
CASSLRSSKEKLFF
TGTGCCAGCAGTTTAAGGTCAAGTAAGGAAAAACTGTTTTTT
>TRBJ2-7|NA|TRBV20-1|NA
CSAETGGATSYEQYF
TGCAGTGCCGAGACGGGCGGGGCCACCTCCTACGAGCAGTACTTC
>TRBJ1-2|NA|TRBV10-3|NA
CAISKDSYGYTF
TGTGCCATCAGTAAAGACAGCTATGGCTACACCTTC
>TRBJ2-7|NA|TRBV7-6|TRBD1
CASSERQGPSYEQYF
TGTGCCAGCAGCGAAAGACAGGGCCCTTCCTACGAGCAGTACTTC
>TRBJ1-2|many|TRBV4-2|NA
CASSLERSRYGYTF
TGTGCCAGCAGCCTAGAGCGATCTCGCTATGGCTACACCTTC
>TRBJ2-6|many|TRBV4-2|NA
CASSQESSASSGANVLTF
TGTGCCAGCAGCCAAGAATCGTCAGCAAGCTCTGGGGCCAACGTCCTGACTTTC
>TRBJ1-5|few|TRBV19|NA
CAWSREWNQPQHF
TGTGCCTGGAGTCGGGAGTGGAATCAGCCCCAGCATTTT
>TRBJ2-5|NA|TRBV30|NA
CAGSAKGMGQQETQYF
TGTGCCGGGTCGGCCAAGGGAATGGGCCAACAAGAGACCCAGTACTTC
>TRBJ1-2|NA|TRBV20-1|TRBD1
CSVWGGTGYGYTF
TGCAGTGTTTGGGGCGGGACAGGCTATGGCTACACCTTC
>TRBJ1-1|NA|TRBV7-4|NA
CASSKTAVGEAFF
TGTGCCAGCAGCAAGACAGCGGTCGGGGAGGCTTTCTTT
>TRBJ2-7|few|TRBV11-2|NA
CASSGQPRYEQYF
TGTGCCAGCAGCGGACAGCCGCGCTACGAGCAGTACTTC
>TRBJ1-3|many|TRBV7-2|NA
CASSGRGSGNTIYF
TGTGCCAGCAGCGGTAGAGGGTCTGGAAACACCATATATTTT
>TRBJ2-6|NA|TRBV9|NA
CASSDTAGAGANVLTF
TGCGCCAGCAGCGATACAGCAGGGGCTGGGGCCAACGTCCTGACTTTC
>TRBJ2-7|few|TRBV29-1|NA
CSVISNYEQYF
TGCAGCGTTATTTCGAACTACGAGCAGTACTTC
>TRBJ1-5|many|TRBV7-2|TRBD1
CASSLGQEHQPQHF
TGTGCCAGCAGCCTTGGACAGGAACATCAGCCCCAGCATTTT
>TRBJ1-5|NA|TRBV10-3|NA
CAISETVGEPQHF
TGTGCCATCAGTGAGACGGTTGGTGAGCCCCAGCATTTT
>TRBJ2-7|NA|TRBV20-1|TRBD1
CSATRSAGTGDYEQYF
TGCAGTGCCACCAGGTCAGCCGGGACAGGGGACTACGAGCAGTACTTC
>TRBJ1-1|many|TRBV2|NA
CASSEAGDTEAFF
TGTGCCAGCAGTGAAGCGGGGGACACTGAAGCTTTCTTT
>TRBJ2-7|few|TRBV13|NA
CASHKTVYEQYF
TGTGCCAGCCACAAAACCGTCTACGAGCAGTACTTC
>TRBJ2-2|NA|TRBV5-1|NA
CASSSRVGDRGELFF
TGCGCCAGCAGCTCCCGTGTAGGGGACCGGGGGGAGCTGTTTTTT
>TRBJ2-5|many|TRBV6-1|NA
CASNQPPQETQYF
TGTGCCAGCAACCAACCACCCCAAGAGACCCAGTACTTC
>TRBJ2-2|NA|TRBV12-3/TRBV12-4|NA
CASSPGFGELFF
TGTGCCAGCAGTCCAGGGTTTGGGGAGCTGTTTTTT
>TRBJ2-5|many|TRBV24-1|TRBD2
CATSDRAGGQETQYF
TGTGCCACCAGTGATCGCGCGGGGGGACAAGAGACCCAGTACTTC
>TRBJ2-2|NA|TRBV29-1|TRBD2
CSVTGTSGSSGELFF
TGCAGCGTCACCGGGACTAGCGGGAGTTCCGGGGAGCTGTTTTTT
>TRBJ2-5|NA|TRBV6-5|TRBD1
CASGRTGAETQYF
TGTGCCAGCGGAAGGACAGGGGCAGAGACCCAGTACTTC
>TRBJ1-2|NA|TRBV5-6|NA
CASSLGGGLNYGYTF
TGTGCCAGCAGCTTAGGCGGAGGTCTGAACTATGGCTACACCTTC
>TRBJ2-7|NA|TRBV29-1|NA
CSFGALYEQYF
TGCAGTTTTGGGGCCCTCTACGAGCAGTACTTC
>TRBJ1-6|few|TRBV27|NA
CASSIQGLNSPLHF
TGTGCCAGCAGTATCCAGGGGCTCAATTCACCCCTCCACTTT
>TRBJ1-5|NA|TRBV7-2|NA
CASSPSQVSSNQPQHF
TGTGCCAGCAGCCCATCACAGGTATCGAGCAATCAGCCCCAGCATTTT
>TRBJ2-7|many|TRBV29-1|TRBD1
CSVKGAGSHEQYF
TGCAGCGTGAAGGGGGCGGGTAGCCACGAGCAGTACTTC
>TRBJ1-6|many|TRBV6-5|NA
CASRIMDSPLHF
TGTGCCAGCAGGATTATGGATTCACCCCTCCACTTT
>TRBJ2-7|NA|TRBV2|NA
CASRKWGTDSYEQYF
TGTGCCAGCCGAAAGTGGGGGACGGACTCCTACGAGCAGTACTTC
>TRBJ1-1|NA|TRBV12-3/TRBV12-4|TRBD1
CASSFGTGVPEAFF
TGTGCCAGCAGTTTCGGGACAGGGGTTCCTGAAGCTTTCTTT
>TRBJ1-5|NA|TRBV6-5|NA
CASRGHSQPQHF
TGTGCCAGCAGGGGACACAGCCAGCCCCAGCATTTT
>TRBJ2-6|NA|TRBV29-1|NA
CSVRVRGTEAF
TGCAGCGTTAGGGTACGTGGCACTGAAGCTTTC
>TRBJ2-5|many|TRBV7-2|NA
CASSPIAVTQETQYF
TGTGCCAGCAGCCCCATAGCGGTAACCCAAGAGACCCAGTACTTC